These 20 T cell receptor beta chains share one sample of origin, sequenced in a study of OX40 agonist ivuxolimab in advanced cancers. Profiled with immunoSEQ multiplex PCR; TCRdb holds only in-frame clones, not every one. This sample carries over 95,000 clones, 95% to 97% of them seen once, and the ten largest clones take approximately 2%. Sample: CD4+ or CD8+ T cells sorted from blood, taken in a trial of the OX40 agonist ivuxolimab. Source of these receptors: an adult with an advanced solid tumor such as melanoma, head and neck, liver or kidney cancer.

J is TRBJ2-3 and V is TRBV6-5; perhaps TRBD2 as D (6 bases). The CDR3 covers 15 residues. Trimming shortened V by 1 base and J by 3 bases, and 11 bases separated the two germline ends. CDR1 is MNHEY and CDR2 is SVGAGI in the germline V gene. The CDR3 nucleotides read TGTGCCAGCAGTTACTTTGGGGGGAGGACAGATACGCAGTATTTT. It codes for CASSYFGGRTDTQYF.

The chain carries TRBV2 and TRBJ1-1; D unclear. CDR1 is SNHLY, CDR2 FYNNEI, per germline. V lost 5 bases and J lost 1, with 11 bases in between. The CDR3 sequence is 14 residues long. The CDR3 sequence is CASSSTAGNTEAFF. CDR3 nucleotide sequence: TGTGCCAGCAGTTCGACCGCGGGGAACACTGAAGCTTTCTTT. Looking up the rest from reference TRBV2 and TRBJ1-1 gives the full variable domain: EPEVTQTPSHQVTQMGQEVILRCVPISNHLYFYWYRQILGQKVEFLVSFYNNEISEKSEIFDDQFSVERPDGSNFTLKIRSTKLEDSAMYFCASSSTAGNTEAFFGQGTRLTVV.

This chain links TRBV13 with TRBJ2-3; D unresolved. Germline CDR1 and CDR2: PRHDT and FYEKMQ (reference sequence). The CDR3 sequence is 13 residues long. V dropped 7 bases and J dropped 1 base, with 9 bases sitting between them. The CDR3 nucleotides are TGTGCCAGCATCATTCGGGGCACAGATACGCAGTATTTT. It translates to CASIIRGTDTQYF.

The CDR3: CASSLAGITNEKLFF. The CDR3 region has the DNA TGTGCCAGCAGTTTAGCAGGGATTACTAATGAAAAACTGTTTTTT. This chain uses TRBV28 with TRBJ1-4, with a possible D match to TRBD1 (5 bases). This CDR3 spans 15 amino acids. Germline CDR1 reads MDHEN; CDR2 reads SYDVKM. V was pared by 2 bases and J by 2 bases, with 9 bases between.

The chain has TRBV11-2 and TRBJ2-7, with no clear D. The CDR3 has 13 residues. Germline loops: CDR1 SGHAT, CDR2 FQNNGV. The ends were cut back, 2 bases at V and 3 bases at J, with 8 bases in the middle. The CDR3 region has the DNA TGTGCCAGCAGCTTATCTCAACTCTACGAGCAGTACTTC. This translates into CASSLSQLYEQYF.

The chain uses TRBV2 and TRBJ2-2, with 7 bases lining up with TRBD1. The V gene's germline CDR1 is SNHLY and CDR2 FYNNEI. V shed 11 bases, J shed 6 bases, and the junction held 9 bases outside the gene matches. CDR3 length: 13 residues. The DNA for the CDR3 is TGTGCCGGAACAGGGGAGCAGCCCGGGGAGCTGTTTTTT. This translates into CAGTGEQPGELFF.

The rearrangement joins TRBV11-2 to TRBJ1-1, with D possibly being TRBD1 (6 bases). The CDR3 contains 15 residues. V lost 1 base and J lost 3, with 12 bases in between. Germline CDR1 reads SGHAT; CDR2 reads FQNNGV. CDR3 loop: CASSLATGMDTEAFF. The DNA for the CDR3 is TGTGCCAGCAGCTTAGCGACAGGCATGGACACTGAAGCTTTCTTT.

This clone was observed once. The chain recombines TRBV28 with TRBJ1-4; tentative D call: TRBD1 (5 bases). The V end was cut by 6 bases, the J end by 8 bases, with 19 bases between. This CDR3 spans 15 amino acids. CDR1 and CDR2 from the germline V gene are MDHEN and SYDVKM. CDR3 protein: CASRPLQELGEKLFF. The DNA of the CDR3 is TGTGCCAGCAGACCATTACAGGAGCTTGGGGAAAAACTGTTTTTT.

V gene TRBV5-6 combines with J gene TRBJ2-7; 13 bases match TRBD2. CDR1 is SGHDT, CDR2 YYEEEE, per germline. The CDR3 spans 17 residues. V shed 5 bases and J 1 base; nucleotides not matched to a gene: 9. The DNA for the CDR3 is TGTGCCAGCAGTGGACTAGCGGGGGTTCGCCTGTCCTACGAGCAGTACTTC. This gives the protein CASSGLAGVRLSYEQYF.

The chain is built from TRBV28 and TRBJ2-1; 9 nucleotides match TRBD2. This CDR3 spans 15 amino acids. Germline V gene sequence: CDR1 MDHEN, CDR2 SYDVKM. Trimming cost V 3 bases and J 5 bases; bases outside gene matches: 5. The CDR3 bases are TGTGCCAGCAGTTTTGAGCGGGAGGTTGACAATGAGCAGTTCTTC. As protein: CASSFEREVDNEQFF.

This chain connects TRBV15 to TRBJ1-5; D gene uncertain. Germline CDR1 is LNHNV and CDR2 is YYDKDF (reference sequence). The CDR3 runs to 14 residues. With 0 bases removed from V and 3 bases from J, the gap between germline ends came to 6 bases. The CDR3 region is CATSRDLNNQPQHF. The CDR3 coding sequence is TGTGCCACCAGCAGAGATCTTAACAATCAGCCCCAGCATTTT.

The rearrangement joins TRBV19 to TRBJ2-3; perhaps TRBD2 as D (6 bases). Germline assignment: CDR1 LNHDA and CDR2 SQIVND (reference sequence). The CDR3 runs 16 residues. Between the trimmed V and J ends, which lost 10 bases and 0 bases, there was a span of 20 bases. The CDR3, as DNA: TGTGCCACCCACCGGGCGGGACTCCCTAGCACAGATACGCAGTATTTT. Its translation is CATHRAGLPSTDTQYF.

This rearrangement joins TRBV11-3 to TRBJ1-1; D is ambiguous. With 6 bases removed from V and 5 bases from J, the gap between germline ends came to 13 bases. Germline V gene sequence: CDR1 SGHNT, CDR2 YENEEA. The CDR3 is made up of 13 amino acids. CDR3 nucleotide sequence: TGTGCCAGCAGTTACTCCTTCGGAACTGAAGCTTTCTTT. Amino acid sequence: CASSYSFGTEAFF.

The rearrangement uses TRBV7-2 and TRBJ2-3; 7 nucleotides line up with TRBD2. This CDR3 comprises 15 residues. In germline, CDR1 is SGHTA, CDR2 FQGNSA. J was trimmed by 4 bases and V by 4 bases; bases with no gene match: 8. The CDR3 sequence is CASSSGLDRADTQYF. CDR3 bases: TGTGCCAGCAGCTCCGGACTAGACAGAGCAGATACGCAGTATTTT.

The chain combines TRBV30 with TRBJ1-6, with D uncertain. There are 16 residues in the CDR3. Trimming removed 1 base at V and 1 base at J, with 11 bases between. Germline CDR1 reads GTSNPN; CDR2 reads SVGIG (reference sequence). CDR3 in amino acids: CAWSDLDPSYNSPLHF. In nucleotides, the CDR3 is TGTGCCTGGAGTGATCTTGATCCGTCCTATAATTCACCCCTCCACTTT.

Here the CDR3 DNA reads TGTGCCAGCAGCTTAGGGCGGGGGAGCTCCTACGAGCAGTACTTC. It encodes CASSLGRGSSYEQYF. The rearrangement links TRBV7-9 to TRBJ2-7; 7 bases are shared with TRBD2. This CDR3 comprises 15 residues. J gave up 0 bases and V 1 base, and 3 bases lay outside the gene matches. Germline V lookup: CDR1 SEHNR, CDR2 FQNEAQ (reference sequence). The whole variable domain, remainder taken from reference TRBV7-9 and TRBJ2-7, is DTGVSQNPRHKITKRGQNVTFRCDPISEHNRLYWYRQTLGQGPEFLTYFQNEAQLEKSRLLSDRFSAERPKGSFSTLEIQRTEQGDSAMYLCASSLGRGSSYEQYFGPGTRLTVT.

The rearrangement joins TRBV4-1 to TRBJ2-2; the match to TRBD1 covers 9 bases. Losses at the gene ends were 4 bases for V and 0 bases for J; bases not matched to a gene: 3. CDR1 and CDR2 (germline): MGHRA, YSYEKL. The CDR3 consists of 16 residues. CDR3 region: CASSLQGAANTGELFF. The CDR3 DNA sequence: TGCGCCAGCAGCCTACAGGGGGCCGCGAACACCGGGGAGCTGTTTTTT.

This chain joins TRBV5-5 and TRBJ2-7, with TRBD1 matching over 7 bases. The CDR3 length is 14 residues. The J segment lost 4 bases and the V segment lost 4 bases, leaving 8 bases of the junction unmatched. Germline-derived CDR1 and CDR2 are SGHKS and YYEKEE (reference sequence). The CDR3 reads CASSPWDSDYEQYF. CDR3 coding DNA: TGTGCCAGCAGCCCATGGGACAGCGATTACGAGCAGTACTTC.

The chain combines TRBV4-3 with TRBJ2-1, with 9 bases that match TRBD2. CDR3 length: 13 residues. Germline V CDR1 and CDR2: LGHNA, YSLEER. V gave up 5 bases and J gave up 9 bases; unmatched junction bases: 5. CDR3 in DNA: TGCGCCAGCAGCGATATAGCGGGAGCTGAGCAGTTCTTC. It codes for CASSDIAGAEQFF.

The chain links TRBV4-2 to TRBJ2-1; 7 positions agree with TRBD2. The CDR3 loop spans 15 amino acids. With 1 base clipped from V and 9 bases from J, the junction kept 9 bases outside the gene matches. CDR1 and CDR2 (germline): LGHNA, YNFKEQ. Written as DNA, the CDR3 is TGTGCCAGCAGCCAAGGGACTAGTGGATTCACTGAGCAGTTCTTC. It is translated as CASSQGTSGFTEQFF.